Below are 20 T cell receptor beta chains sequenced from a single sample in a study of blood T cell repertoires in COVID-19. The repertoire was sequenced with immunoSEQ multiplex PCR; TCRdb's copy has only in-frame clones and lacks some. The sample carries nearly 350,000 clones, around 80% recorded once. Sequencing input: peripheral blood. The receptors shown here come from a man aged 25 to 45 with active or convalescent COVID-19.

The chain links TRBV24-1 to TRBJ1-2, with TRBD1 identical over 9 bases. Per the germline V gene, CDR1 is KGHDR and CDR2 is SFDVKD. Trimming at V came to 1 base and at J to 7 bases, leaving 6 bases not matched to a gene. The CDR3 covers 15 residues. CDR3 coding DNA: TGTGCCACCAGTGATTTATGGGACAGGGTTGGTGGCTACACCTTC. This gives the protein CATSDLWDRVGGYTF.

The V gene is TRBV4-1, the J gene TRBJ2-2; tentatively, D is TRBD2 (5 bases). V lost 1 base and J lost 6, with 15 bases in between. The CDR3 length is 16 residues. The germline gives CDR1 MGHRA, CDR2 YSYEKL. CDR3 protein: CASSQAGLPFAGELFF. CDR3 DNA: TGCGCCAGCAGCCAAGCAGGACTCCCCTTTGCCGGGGAGCTGTTTTTT.

The chain employs TRBV7-2 and TRBJ2-7, with D possibly being TRBD1 (6 bases). The CDR3 spans 14 residues. V was trimmed by 6 bases and J by 0 bases, leaving 12 bases between them. Looked up from germline, CDR1 is SGHTA and CDR2 is FQGNSA. The CDR3 region has the DNA TGTGCCAGCAGTTTGGGACATAACTCCTACGAGCAGTACTTC. Amino acids: CASSLGHNSYEQYF.

This clone has just a few counts. V usage is TRBV7-3 and J usage is TRBJ1-2; 12 bases are a match to TRBD1. The V gene's germline CDR1 is SGHTA and CDR2 FQGTGA. V lost 5 bases to trimming and J lost 8 bases; unmatched junction nucleotides: 12. The CDR3 sequence is 16 residues long. The CDR3 is CASSPEPGQGAEGYTF. DNA of the CDR3: TGTGCCAGCAGCCCTGAACCGGGACAGGGGGCGGAAGGCTACACCTTC.

The gene calls are TRBV6-5 and TRBJ1-5, with 7 bases matching TRBD1. This CDR3 spans 14 amino acids. The V gene's germline CDR1 is MNHEY and CDR2 SVGAGI. The ends lost 8 bases at V and 5 bases at J; junction bases unmatched: 9. DNA for the CDR3: TGTGCCAGCTCGCAGGGGGGTGCGCATCAGCCCCAGCATTTT. Its translation is CASSQGGAHQPQHF.

The V call is TRBV11-1, the J call TRBJ2-2, with D perhaps matching TRBD2 (5 bases). The V gene lost 5 bases and the J gene lost 7 bases, with 11 bases spanning the gap. The CDR3 extends over 13 amino acids. Germline V gene lookup returns CDR1 SGHAT and CDR2 FQDESV (reference sequence). The CDR3 DNA reads as TGTGCCAGCAGCGGAGGCCCTATCGGGGAGCTGTTTTTT. This sequence encodes CASSGGPIGELFF.

V gene TRBV6-2 or TRBV6-3 combines with J gene TRBJ2-3; no firm D call. V was shortened by 6 bases and J by 3 bases, with 7 bases between the two germline ends. Germline V gene sequence: CDR1 MNHEY, CDR2 SVGEGT. The CDR3 loop spans 12 amino acids. DNA for the CDR3: TGTGCCAGCAGCCGAGCGACAGATACGCAGTATTTT. Translation gives CASSRATDTQYF.

This chain joins TRBV7-2 and TRBJ1-1; D call uncertain. With 4 bases removed from V and 3 bases from J, the gap between germline ends came to 12 bases. The CDR3 length is 14 residues. The germline CDR1 and CDR2 sequences are SGHTA and FQGNSA. The CDR3 bases are TGTGCCAGCAGCTGGAGGGTACAGTACACTGAAGCTTTCTTT. This encodes CASSWRVQYTEAFF.

The J gene is TRBJ1-2, the V gene TRBV27; tentatively, D is TRBD1 (6 bases). V was shortened by 6 bases and J by 4 bases, with 15 bases between the two germline ends. The CDR3 is 14 amino acids. Germline V gene sequence: CDR1 MNHEY, CDR2 SMNVEV (reference sequence). The CDR3 loop reads CASSQGGVGYGYTF. CDR3 in DNA: TGTGCCAGCAGCCAAGGGGGGGTAGGCTATGGCTACACCTTC.

CDR3 DNA: TGTGCCAGCAGCCCTACAGGGGGCTTCGGCACCGGGGAGCTGTTTTTT. As protein: CASSPTGGFGTGELFF. V is TRBV9 and J is TRBJ2-2; TRBD1 aligns across 9 bases. The CDR3 is 16 amino acids. CDR1 and CDR2 from the germline V gene are SGDLS and YYNGEE. Trimming at V came to 4 bases and at J to 4 bases, leaving 8 bases not matched to a gene.

V gene TRBV28 combines with J gene TRBJ1-2; D might be TRBD1 (5 bases). The V end lost 7 bases, the J end lost 8 bases, and 14 bases lay between the germline ends. The germline V gene encodes CDR1 MDHEN and CDR2 SYDVKM. The CDR3 runs 12 residues. CDR3: CASNVGRGGYTF. The CDR3 bases are TGTGCCAGCAATGTCGGAAGGGGCGGCTACACCTTC.

The V call is TRBV4-1, the J call TRBJ2-5; TRBD2 matches at 7 bases. CDR3 length: 14 residues. The germline V gene encodes CDR1 MGHRA and CDR2 YSYEKL. With V trimmed by 1 base and J by 1 base, 0 bases remained unmatched. The CDR3 region is CASSQGGGQETQYF. The CDR3 DNA follows: TGCGCCAGCAGCCAAGGGGGGGGCCAAGAGACCCAGTACTTC.

The chain uses TRBV11-2 and TRBJ1-5; maybe TRBD1 (5 bases). The CDR3 sequence is 14 residues long. V dropped 1 base and J dropped 4 bases, with 8 bases sitting between them. Germline assignment: CDR1 SGHAT and CDR2 FQNNGV. The CDR3 protein is CASSLVGPNQPQHF. As DNA, the CDR3 is TGTGCCAGCAGCTTAGTGGGGCCTAATCAGCCCCAGCATTTT.

V and J are TRBV15 and TRBJ1-2; possible D gene TRBD1, 5 bases. Germline V gene data show CDR1 as LNHNV and CDR2 as YYDKDF (reference sequence). The CDR3 spans 16 residues. V lost 0 bases and J 0 bases, leaving 11 bases between the germline ends. CDR3 coding DNA: TGTGCCACCAGCAGAGATCGGGGGACCTCTAACTATGGCTACACCTTC. This sequence encodes CATSRDRGTSNYGYTF.

The chain has TRBV10-3 and TRBJ2-5; TRBD2 matches 9 bases. The CDR3 is made up of 14 amino acids. V lost 8 bases and J lost 5; bases outside the gene matches: 9. CDR1 is ENHRY and CDR2 is SYGVKD in the germline V gene. This CDR3 is CAIPAGGGLETQYF. The CDR3 nucleotides are TGTGCCATCCCCGCGGGAGGGGGTCTGGAGACCCAGTACTTC.

This chain uses TRBV10-3 with TRBJ1-6; 11 positions agree with TRBD1. The CDR3 sequence is 15 residues long. The germline V gene encodes CDR1 ENHRY and CDR2 SYGVKD. Losses at the gene ends were 5 bases for V and 7 bases for J; bases not matched to a gene: 4. This chain's CDR3 is CAISYRDRGNSPLHF. The CDR3 DNA reads TGTGCCATCAGTTACCGGGACAGGGGGAATTCACCCCTCCACTTT.

This clone occurred a few times. The chain is built from TRBV18 and TRBJ2-2; a possible D gene is TRBD2 (6 bases). CDR3 size: 16 residues. The V and J ends lost 5 bases and 5 bases respectively, with 18 bases between them. Looked up from germline, CDR1 is KGHSH and CDR2 is LQKENI. The CDR3 sequence: CASSTTRGGDTGELFF. The CDR3 coding sequence is TGTGCCAGCTCAACGACCCGGGGCGGGGATACCGGGGAGCTGTTTTTT.

The chain uses TRBV11-2 and TRBJ2-7; D is perhaps TRBD2 (6 bases). Germline loops: CDR1 SGHAT, CDR2 FQNNGV. CDR3 size: 15 residues. Trimming removed 3 bases from V and 0 bases from J, with 12 bases in between. This CDR3 reads CASSFGLHSSYEQYF. The CDR3, as DNA: TGTGCCAGCAGCTTCGGACTACATAGCTCCTACGAGCAGTACTTC.

This clone has just a few counts. In nucleotides, the CDR3 is TGTGCCAGCAGCTTCGCCTACGAGCAGTACTTC. It specifies CASSFAYEQYF. The chain uses TRBV5-4 and TRBJ2-7; no clear D gene. This CDR3 has 11 residues. Germline V gene sequence: CDR1 SGHNT, CDR2 YYREEE (reference sequence). V lost 2 bases to trimming and J lost 2 bases, with 2 bases between them.

In this sample, this clone turned up a few times. V is TRBV24-1 and J is TRBJ2-1, with 8 bases lining up with TRBD2. The CDR3 is made up of 15 amino acids. Germline assignment: CDR1 KGHDR and CDR2 SFDVKD. Trimming took 2 bases from V and 9 from J; bases not matched to a gene: 8. This chain's CDR3 is CATSDWREADGEQFF. CDR3 in DNA: TGTGCCACCAGTGATTGGCGGGAGGCAGACGGTGAGCAGTTCTTC.